This entry features one T cell receptor (beta chain) sequence. In the original workflow: Estimation of nucleated cell counts was performed using reference gene primer amplification. Sequencing used immunoSEQ multiplex PCR; TCRdb keeps in-frame clones, though not all of them. V, J and clone size are those of that table, while D and trimming were read from the DNA. The table shows roughly 130,000 clones, with 70% to 80% occurring only once. This entry is derived from a study of blood T cell repertoires in COVID-19. Study-level information: Researchers got acute and convalescent COVID-19 samples from the United States, Italy and Spain. In each case, the material was cDNA or gDNA derived from T cells, B-cell-depleted T cells, or PBMCs.

Per germline, CDR1 LGHDT and CDR2 YNNKEL (reference sequence). The V and J ends lost 0 bases and 1 base respectively, with 22 bases between them. This CDR3 has 20 amino acids. The sequence came from a woman in her 70s with COVID-19, enrolled during active disease. The source material was peripheral blood. V gene TRBV3-1 (or the pseudogene TRBV3-2) combines with J gene TRBJ1-3; tentative D call: TRBD1 (5 bases). The CDR3 loop reads CASSQDPKRGPGGSGNTIYF. CDR3 nucleotide sequence: TGTGCCAGCAGCCAAGACCCGAAACGCGGACCGGGGGGTTCTGGAAACACCATATATTTT.